This TCR beta chain was sequenced in a study of spatial heterogeneity in lung cancer. Study-wide results and limits: One measure, the expanded intratumoral alpha and beta TCR count, tracked tumor mutation counts.

The sample's time point: sample taken at primary tumor resection. The approximately 79 donors had untreated early-stage non-small cell lung cancer. Unsorted samples of tumor, nontumor lung or frozen PBMC had their whole RNA sequenced. The germline V and J ends were trimmed by 4 bases and 3 bases, with 14 bases remaining between them. The V gene's germline CDR1 is SGDLS and CDR2 YYNGEE. This CDR3 spans 15 amino acids. Individually, TCR cDNA molecules were each labelled with a unique molecular identifier. Each CDR3 protein is one row after TCRdb ran MiXCR on the 5' RACE reads. The profile shows 20,000 to 30,000 distinct CDR3 sequences, 8.8% of them singletons. The table lists this clonotype with many counts. Antigen: not known.

The sample consisted of lung tumor tissue, taken at surgery. V usage is TRBV9 and J usage is TRBJ2-1, with TRBD2 as a possible D gene (6 bases). This TCR derives from a male donor with early-stage non-small cell lung cancer. This CDR3 reads CASSRSLADYNEQFF. The CDR3 coding sequence is TGTGCCAGCAGCCGAAGTTTAGCGGACTACAATGAGCAGTTCTTC. Together with reference TRBV9 and TRBJ2-1, the CDR3 gives the full variable domain: DSGVTQTPKHLITATGQRVTLRCSPRSGDLSVYWYQQSLDQGLQFLIQYYNGEERAKGNILERFSAQQFPDLHSELNLSSLELGDSALYFCASSRSLADYNEQFFGPGTRLTVL.